This T cell receptor beta chain was identified during a study of neurological immune-mediated disorders. Documented time point: longitudinal time-point 3. TCRdb re-analysed the 5' RACE reads in MiXCR, keeping a single row per CDR3 protein. The sample yields more than 95,000 distinct CDR3 sequences, more than 10% seen once. This clonotype was detected ten times or more. Antigen specificity is unknown. The V end was cut by 2 bases, the J end by 2 bases, with 11 bases between. The CDR3 sequence is 16 residues long. Germline loops: CDR1 SGHRS, CDR2 YFSETQ. The study, taken as a whole, reports: The study found no CDR3 amino acid sequences shared by expanded clones across subjects, suggesting private repertoires in all groups.

The sequenced sample consisted of PBMCs. This chain uses TRBV5-1 with TRBJ1-6, with D uncertain. The receptor was isolated from a female donor with HTLV-1-associated myelopathy (HAM/TSP). CDR3 amino acids: CASSLEGITYNSPLHF. In nucleotides, the CDR3 is TGCGCCAGCAGCTTAGAGGGCATCACCTATAATTCACCCCTCCACTTT.